Each of the 6 T cell receptor beta chains below was sequenced from the same sample in a study of cytomegalovirus exposure and HLA in healthy donors. It was with 60 Vbeta and 13 Jbeta primers that the PCR ran. Using immunoSEQ multiplex PCR, the repertoire was profiled, and TCRdb retains in-frame clones only, with some absent. The table has 110,000 to 150,000 clones, 80% to 85% seen once. Sequences were obtained from PBMCs. All receptors derive from a female donor in good health and CMV-seronegative.

The CDR3 here is CASSPDRGDEQYF. The DNA of the CDR3 is TGTGCCAGCAGCCCGGACAGGGGGGATGAGCAGTACTTC. V and J are TRBV5-4 and TRBJ2-7; 10 nucleotides align to TRBD1. Losses at the gene ends were 4 bases for V and 7 bases for J; bases not matched to a gene: 5. Germline CDR1 reads SGHNT; CDR2 reads YYREEE (reference sequence). The CDR3 consists of 13 residues.

The chain uses TRBV10-2 and TRBJ2-1; TRBD2 matches 12 bases. The CDR3 runs 17 residues. CDR1 is WSHSY, CDR2 SAAADI, per germline. V gave up 4 bases and J gave up 10 bases; unmatched junction bases: 14. The CDR3 region has the DNA TGCGCCAGCAGTGTACCTAGCGGGAGGGCGCAAGTGGTGGAGCAGTTCTTC. It specifies CASSVPSGRAQVVEQFF.

This chain links TRBV4-1 with TRBJ2-7; 7 bases agree with TRBD1. The junction had 4 bases not matched to a gene; V was cut back by 5 bases and J by 3 bases. CDR1 is MGHRA and CDR2 is YSYEKL in the germline V gene. The CDR3 extends over 13 amino acids. The CDR3 protein is CASSSRDSYEQYF. CDR3 in DNA: TGCGCCAGCAGCTCCCGGGACAGCTACGAGCAGTACTTC.

This clone was counted a few times. The CDR3 DNA sequence: TGTGCCAGCAGTTTCGCGGACAGTTACGAGCAGTACTTC. It translates to CASSFADSYEQYF. J is TRBJ2-7 and V is TRBV28; TRBD1 is a possible D gene (6 bases). The V end was cut by 3 bases, the J end by 4 bases, with 10 bases between. In germline, CDR1 is MDHEN, CDR2 SYDVKM. The CDR3 consists of 13 residues. The full variable domain, with the rest looked up from reference TRBV28 and TRBJ2-7, is DVKVTQSSRYLVKRTGEKVFLECVQDMDHENMFWYRQDPGLGLRLIYFSYDVKMKEKGDIPEGYSVSREKKERFSLILESASTNQTSMYLCASSFADSYEQYFGPGTRLTVT.

The chain carries TRBV4-2 and TRBJ2-7; no definite D call. The CDR3 loop spans 16 amino acids. Deletions cut 0 bases from V and 5 bases from J, with 17 bases between. Looked up from germline, CDR1 is LGHNA and CDR2 is YNFKEQ. The CDR3 here is CASSQDQSSVWNEQYF. The CDR3 region has the DNA TGTGCCAGCAGCCAAGATCAATCGAGCGTGTGGAACGAGCAGTACTTC.

With respect to this clone: The CDR3 ends on some other residue instead of the conserved phenylalanine or tryptophan, so this is likely a read error. The J gene is TRBJ2-2, the V gene TRBV29-1; 8 positions match TRBD2. The CDR3 length is 12 residues. V shed 7 bases, J shed 6 bases, and the junction held 4 bases outside the gene matches. Per the germline V gene, CDR1 is SQVTM and CDR2 is ANQGSEA. The CDR3 DNA sequence: TGCAGCGCGACTAGCGAGGCCGGGGAGCTGTTTGTT. Its protein product is CSATSEAGELFV.